This TCR beta chain stems from a study of blood T cell repertoires in COVID-19. In the study overall: From T cells, B-cell-depleted T cells, or PBMCs came the material, which was cDNA or gDNA.

Measured with immunoSEQ multiplex PCR; TCRdb has only the in-frame clones, and not every one. Of some 250,000 clones in the sample, around 88% were seen once. This clone was seen a single time. Everyone who took part was roughly 18 to 89 years old, and they came from some 23 US areas. Assignments of participants to cohorts depended upon their own reported clinical history. The recovered donors of Cohort 3 showed two negative PCRs, clearance, or symptom resolution. The TCR originated in a man aged 35 to 55 who had recovered from COVID-19. The specimen was PBMCs or T cells enriched from blood (not recorded which).

CDR3 nucleotide sequence: TGTGCCAGCAGCGTAAGTCAGGGGAGCCCCTACGAGCAGTACTTC. Residues: CASSVSQGSPYEQYF. The chain combines TRBV9 with TRBJ2-7, with a possible D match to TRBD1 (6 bases). The CDR3 contains 15 residues. V was shortened by 1 base and J by 2 bases, with 13 bases between the two germline ends. The germline CDR1 and CDR2 sequences are SGDLS and YYNGEE.